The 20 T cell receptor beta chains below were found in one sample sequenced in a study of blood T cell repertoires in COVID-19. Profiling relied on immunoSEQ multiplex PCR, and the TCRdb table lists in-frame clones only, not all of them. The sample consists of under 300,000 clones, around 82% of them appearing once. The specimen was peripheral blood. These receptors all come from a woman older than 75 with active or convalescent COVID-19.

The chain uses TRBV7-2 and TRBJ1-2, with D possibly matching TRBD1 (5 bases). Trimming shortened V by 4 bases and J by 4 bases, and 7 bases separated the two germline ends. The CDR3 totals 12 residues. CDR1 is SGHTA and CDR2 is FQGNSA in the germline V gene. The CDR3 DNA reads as TGTGCCAGCAGCTCGGGACTCTATGGCTACACCTTC. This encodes CASSSGLYGYTF.

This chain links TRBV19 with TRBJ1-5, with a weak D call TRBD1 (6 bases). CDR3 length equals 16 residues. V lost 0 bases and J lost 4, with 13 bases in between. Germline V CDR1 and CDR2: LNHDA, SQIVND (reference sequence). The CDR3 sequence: CASSIEGHKLNQPQHF. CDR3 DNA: TGTGCCAGTAGTATAGAGGGACACAAACTTAATCAGCCCCAGCATTTT. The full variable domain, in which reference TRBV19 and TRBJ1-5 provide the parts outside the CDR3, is DGGITQSPKYLFRKEGQNVTLSCEQNLNHDAMYWYRQDPGQGLRLIYYSQIVNDFQKGDIAEGYSVSREKKESFPLTVTSAQKNPTAFYLCASSIEGHKLNQPQHFGDGTRLSIL.

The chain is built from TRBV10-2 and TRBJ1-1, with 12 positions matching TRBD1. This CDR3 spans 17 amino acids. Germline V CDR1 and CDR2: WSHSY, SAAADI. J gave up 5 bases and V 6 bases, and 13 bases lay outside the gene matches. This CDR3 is CASSPTGTGGDWTEAFF. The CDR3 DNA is TGCGCCAGCAGCCCCACAGGGACAGGGGGCGATTGGACTGAAGCTTTCTTT.

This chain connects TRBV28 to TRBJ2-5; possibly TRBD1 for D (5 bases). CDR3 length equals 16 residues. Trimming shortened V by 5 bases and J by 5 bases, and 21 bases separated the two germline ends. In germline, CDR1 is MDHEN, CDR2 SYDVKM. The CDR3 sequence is CASSIGQAWDRETQYF. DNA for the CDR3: TGTGCCAGCAGTATTGGACAAGCATGGGATCGGGAGACCCAGTACTTC.

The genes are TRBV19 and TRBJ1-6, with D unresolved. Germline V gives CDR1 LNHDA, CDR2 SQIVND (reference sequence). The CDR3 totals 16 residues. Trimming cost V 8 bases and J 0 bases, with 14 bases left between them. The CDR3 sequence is CASAATTTSYNSPLHF. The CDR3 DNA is TGTGCCAGTGCAGCGACTACGACCTCCTATAATTCACCCCTCCACTTT.

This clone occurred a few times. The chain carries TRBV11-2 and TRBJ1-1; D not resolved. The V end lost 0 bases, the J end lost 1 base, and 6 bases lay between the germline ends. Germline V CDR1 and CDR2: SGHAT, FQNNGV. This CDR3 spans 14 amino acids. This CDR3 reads CASSLETGNTEAFF. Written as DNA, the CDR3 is TGTGCCAGCAGCTTAGAGACGGGGAACACTGAAGCTTTCTTT. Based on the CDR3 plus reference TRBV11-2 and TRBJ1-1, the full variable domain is EAGVAQSPRYKIIEKRQSVAFWCNPISGHATLYWYQQILGQGPKLLIQFQNNGVVDDSQLPKDRFSAERLKGVDSTLKIQPAKLEDSAVYLCASSLETGNTEAFFGQGTRLTVV.

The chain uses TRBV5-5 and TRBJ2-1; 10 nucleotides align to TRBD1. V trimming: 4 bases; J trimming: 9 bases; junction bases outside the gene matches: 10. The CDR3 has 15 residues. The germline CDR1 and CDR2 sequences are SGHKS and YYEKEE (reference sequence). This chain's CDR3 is CASSPAGTGDGEQFF. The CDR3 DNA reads TGTGCCAGCAGCCCGGCTGGGACAGGGGATGGTGAGCAGTTCTTC.

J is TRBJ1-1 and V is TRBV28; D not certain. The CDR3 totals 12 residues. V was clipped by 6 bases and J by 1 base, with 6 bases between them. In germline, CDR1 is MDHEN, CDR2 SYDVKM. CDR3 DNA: TGTGCCAGCAGGGAGCAGAACACTGAAGCTTTCTTT. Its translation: CASREQNTEAFF. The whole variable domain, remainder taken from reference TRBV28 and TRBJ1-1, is DVKVTQSSRYLVKRTGEKVFLECVQDMDHENMFWYRQDPGLGLRLIYFSYDVKMKEKGDIPEGYSVSREKKERFSLILESASTNQTSMYLCASREQNTEAFFGQGTRLTVV.

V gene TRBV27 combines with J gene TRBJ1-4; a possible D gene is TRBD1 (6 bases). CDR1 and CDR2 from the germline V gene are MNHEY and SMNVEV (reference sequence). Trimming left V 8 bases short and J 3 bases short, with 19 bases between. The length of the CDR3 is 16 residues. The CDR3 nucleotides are TGTGCCAGCGCCCTCACGGCCAGGGGACCTAATGAAAAACTGTTTTTT. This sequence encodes CASALTARGPNEKLFF.

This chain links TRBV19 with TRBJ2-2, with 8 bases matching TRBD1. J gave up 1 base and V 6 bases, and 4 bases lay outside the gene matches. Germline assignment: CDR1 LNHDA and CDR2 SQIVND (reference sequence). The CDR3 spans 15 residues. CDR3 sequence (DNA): TGTGCCAGTAGCCAGGGGGCCTTGAACACCGGGGAGCTGTTTTTT. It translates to CASSQGALNTGELFF.

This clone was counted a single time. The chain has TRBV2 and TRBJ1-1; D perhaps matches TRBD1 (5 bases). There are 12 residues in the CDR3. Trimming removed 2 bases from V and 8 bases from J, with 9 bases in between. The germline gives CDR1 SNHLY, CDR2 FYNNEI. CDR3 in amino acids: CASSERGAEAFF. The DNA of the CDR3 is TGTGCCAGCAGTGAACGTGGGGCAGAAGCTTTCTTT.

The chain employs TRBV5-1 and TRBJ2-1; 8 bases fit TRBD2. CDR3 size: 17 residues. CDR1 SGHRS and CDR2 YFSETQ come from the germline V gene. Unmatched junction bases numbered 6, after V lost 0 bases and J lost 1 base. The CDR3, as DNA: TGCGCCAGCAGCTTGGGAGGACTAGCTTGGTCCTACAATGAGCAGTTCTTC. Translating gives CASSLGGLAWSYNEQFF.

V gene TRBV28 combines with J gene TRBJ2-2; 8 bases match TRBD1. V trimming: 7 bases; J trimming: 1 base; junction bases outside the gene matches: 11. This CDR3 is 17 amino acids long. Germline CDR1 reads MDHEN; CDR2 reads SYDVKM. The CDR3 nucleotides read TGTGCCAGCACCCTAGGGGGTGGGACAGGGAACACCGGGGAGCTGTTTTTT. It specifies CASTLGGGTGNTGELFF.

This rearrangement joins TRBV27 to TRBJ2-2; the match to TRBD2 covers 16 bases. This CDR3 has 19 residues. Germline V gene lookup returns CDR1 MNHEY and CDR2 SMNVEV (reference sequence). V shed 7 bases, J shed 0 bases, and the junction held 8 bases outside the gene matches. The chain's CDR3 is CASKGTSGGAISNTGELFF. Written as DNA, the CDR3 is TGTGCCAGCAAAGGGACTAGCGGGGGGGCGATTTCGAACACCGGGGAGCTGTTTTTT.

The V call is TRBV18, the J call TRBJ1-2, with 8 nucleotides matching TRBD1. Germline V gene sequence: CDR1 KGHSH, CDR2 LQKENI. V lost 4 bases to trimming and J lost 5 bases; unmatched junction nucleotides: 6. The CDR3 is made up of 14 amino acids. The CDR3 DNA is TGTGCCAGCTCACTCGGACAGGGAACGTATGGCTACACCTTC. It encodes CASSLGQGTYGYTF. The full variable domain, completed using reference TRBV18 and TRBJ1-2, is NAGVMQNPRHLVRRRGQEARLRCSPMKGHSHVYWYRQLPEEGLKFMVYLQKENIIDESGMPKERFSAEFPKEGPSILRIQQVVRGDSAAYFCASSLGQGTYGYTFGSGTRLTVV.

Here the CDR3 reads CASSLWTGMNTEAFF. CDR3 in DNA: TGTGCCAGCAGTTTATGGACGGGGATGAACACTGAAGCTTTCTTT. The chain employs TRBV6-6 and TRBJ1-1; D remains unclear. V shed 4 bases and J shed 0 bases, with 12 bases lying between them. Germline V gives CDR1 MNHNY, CDR2 SVGAGI (reference sequence). This CDR3 comprises 15 residues.

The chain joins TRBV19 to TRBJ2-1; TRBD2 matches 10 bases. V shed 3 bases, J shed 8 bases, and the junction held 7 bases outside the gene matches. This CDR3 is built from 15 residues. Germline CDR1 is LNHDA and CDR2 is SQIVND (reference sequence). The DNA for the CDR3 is TGTGCCAGTAGTATGGCAGCGGGAGGGACGTATGAGCAGTTCTTC. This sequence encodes CASSMAAGGTYEQFF.

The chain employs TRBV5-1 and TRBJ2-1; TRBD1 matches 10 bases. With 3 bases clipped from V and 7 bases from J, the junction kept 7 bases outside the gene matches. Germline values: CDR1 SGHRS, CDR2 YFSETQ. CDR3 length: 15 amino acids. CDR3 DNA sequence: TGCGCCAGCAGCTCTGGACAGGGGGTCGGTAATGAGCAGTTCTTC. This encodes CASSSGQGVGNEQFF.

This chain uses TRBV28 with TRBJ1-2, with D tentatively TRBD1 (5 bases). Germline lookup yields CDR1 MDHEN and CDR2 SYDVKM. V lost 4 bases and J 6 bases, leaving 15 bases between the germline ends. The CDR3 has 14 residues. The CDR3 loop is CASSYPGGGDGYTF. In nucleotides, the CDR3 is TGTGCCAGCAGTTACCCCGGGGGAGGGGATGGCTACACCTTC.

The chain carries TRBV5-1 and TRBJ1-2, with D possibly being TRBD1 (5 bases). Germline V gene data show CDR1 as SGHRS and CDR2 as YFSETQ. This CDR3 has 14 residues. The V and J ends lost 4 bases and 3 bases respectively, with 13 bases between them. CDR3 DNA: TGCGCCAGCAGCGCCGGGGGGATCGACTATGGCTACACCTTC. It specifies CASSAGGIDYGYTF.